The T cell receptor (beta chain) under discussion was sequenced for a study of blood T cell repertoires in COVID-19. About the research overall: Italy, Spain and the United States were the sources of the convalescent and acute COVID-19 samples. In each case, the material was cDNA or gDNA derived from T cells, B-cell-depleted T cells, or PBMCs.

There are a few counts of this clone. Profiled with immunoSEQ multiplex PCR; TCRdb holds only in-frame clones, not every one. Of under 300,000 clones in the sample, about 68% were seen once. From germline, CDR1 is SGDLS and CDR2 YYNGEE. The CDR3 length is 16 residues. V shed 0 bases, J shed 7 bases, and the junction held 8 bases outside the gene matches. The source of this sequence is a woman at least 80 years old with acute or convalescent COVID-19. V and J are TRBV9 and TRBJ2-1; 9 nucleotides align to TRBD2. What was sequenced was peripheral blood. The CDR3 reads CASSVGLREGRNEQFF. CDR3 DNA: TGTGCCAGCAGCGTAGGTTTGCGGGAGGGAAGGAATGAGCAGTTCTTC.